This T cell receptor (beta chain) was recovered during a study of long-term antiretroviral therapy in people with HIV. Overall study results and limits: In HIV, the repertoires covered a tighter span of CDR3 lengths than in controls.

The CDR3 runs to 20 residues. Germline V CDR1 and CDR2: LNHDA, SQIVND (reference sequence). The ends lost 0 bases at V and 1 base at J; junction bases unmatched: 9. Sequencing used immunoSEQ v3.0 at survey level. Measured with immunoSEQ multiplex PCR; TCRdb has only the in-frame clones, and not every one. The sample includes roughly 28,000 clones, approximately 95% of them seen just once. Points on this clone: What it binds is not known.

The rearrangement uses TRBV19 and TRBJ2-4; 13 bases match TRBD2. This TCR derives from a young man with HIV. The source was unsorted PBMCs, collected 5.3 years after starting antiretroviral therapy. The CDR3 reads CASSIEFGLAGEGAKNIQYF. CDR3 nucleotide sequence: TGTGCCAGTAGTATAGAATTTGGACTAGCGGGGGAGGGCGCCAAAAACATTCAGTACTTC.